These 20 T cell receptor beta chains originate from one sample sequenced in a study of shared clonotypes between healthy human individuals. Using immunoSEQ multiplex PCR, the repertoire was profiled, and TCRdb retains in-frame clones only, with some absent. The sample holds approximately 640,000 clones, roughly 91% seen once. Sequenced: memory CD8+ T cells from PBMCs. As to subset: CD45RO+ cells pooled with CCR7-negative TemRA cells. The receptors shown here come from a man between 18 and 29 years old in good health. Some clones in this sample may be carry-over from other donors' samples.

The chain combines TRBV10-2 with TRBJ2-7; 11 nucleotides agree with TRBD2. Per the germline V gene, CDR1 is WSHSY and CDR2 is SAAADI. V was pared by 6 bases and J by 2 bases, with 9 bases of the junction left unmatched. CDR3 size: 16 residues. CDR3 DNA sequence: TGCGCCAGCAGCGGACGTACTAGCGGGAGTACCTACGAGCAGTACTTC. Amino acids: CASSGRTSGSTYEQYF.

V and J are TRBV5-1 and TRBJ1-5; 7 bases align to TRBD1. Losses at the gene ends were 3 bases for V and 3 bases for J; bases not matched to a gene: 6. Germline V gives CDR1 SGHRS, CDR2 YFSETQ. This CDR3 has 15 residues. CDR3 residues: CASSSRGQLNQPQHF. CDR3 in DNA: TGCGCCAGCAGCTCGCGGGGACAGCTCAATCAGCCCCAGCATTTT.

This clone was recorded only once. This rearrangement joins TRBV14 to TRBJ1-1; 7 bases are a match to TRBD1. The CDR3 has 14 amino acids. The trim removed 1 base at V and 8 bases at J, leaving 7 bases unmatched. The germline V gene has CDR1 SGHDN and CDR2 FVKESK. Here the CDR3 reads CASSQGQGVKEAFF. CDR3 sequence (DNA): TGTGCCAGCAGCCAAGGACAGGGTGTTAAGGAAGCTTTCTTT.

This chain uses TRBV6-4 with TRBJ1-5; TRBD1 aligns across 11 bases. V lost 2 bases, J lost 0 bases, and 6 bases stayed unmatched. The CDR3 spans 18 residues. From germline, CDR1 is MRHNA and CDR2 SNTAGT. The CDR3 DNA sequence: TGTGCCAGCAGTGACGCGGACAGGGGGCGCGATAGCAATCAGCCCCAGCATTTT. Encoded protein: CASSDADRGRDSNQPQHF.

The chain carries TRBV4-3 and TRBJ1-2; 8 bases align to TRBD1. Germline values: CDR1 LGHNA, CDR2 YSLEER. The CDR3 extends over 17 amino acids. V dropped 0 bases and J dropped 8; count of bases not matched to a gene: 14. CDR3: CASSQERQGAILVGYTF. The CDR3 coding sequence is TGCGCCAGCAGCCAAGAAAGGCAGGGGGCCATTCTGGTGGGCTACACCTTC.

The chain is built from TRBV4-1 and TRBJ2-1; D perhaps matches TRBD2 (6 bases). Germline loops: CDR1 MGHRA, CDR2 YSYEKL. Trimming stripped 4 bases from V and 12 bases from J, with 19 bases between. CDR3 length: 14 residues. CDR3 amino acids: CASSPGASVLGQFF. CDR3 DNA: TGCGCCAGCAGCCCGGGAGCTAGCGTATTGGGGCAGTTCTTC.

CDR3 nucleotides: TGTGCCAGCAGCTCGGGACAGTCTGAAGCTTTCTTT. As protein: CASSSGQSEAFF. The rearrangement links TRBV7-9 to TRBJ1-1; TRBD1 matches at 7 bases. V gave up 4 bases and J gave up 6 bases; unmatched junction bases: 2. The CDR3 is 12 residues long. Germline V gives CDR1 SEHNR, CDR2 FQNEAQ (reference sequence).

J is TRBJ2-3 and V is TRBV5-5; 7 bases are shared with TRBD2. Germline values: CDR1 SGHKS, CDR2 YYEKEE (reference sequence). Trimming took 3 bases from V and 2 from J; bases not matched to a gene: 9. The CDR3 extends over 16 amino acids. CDR3 DNA sequence: TGTGCCAGCAGCTACCTACTAGCGCCCAACACAGATACGCAGTATTTT. Translating it yields CASSYLLAPNTDTQYF.

The CDR3 spells CASSQGRLADSYEQYF. The CDR3 nucleotides read TGCGCCAGCAGCCAAGGTCGACTAGCGGACTCCTACGAGCAGTACTTC. J is TRBJ2-5 and V is TRBV4-1, with 9 bases aligning to TRBD2. The last part of the DNA fits TRBJ2-7 better; the J call may be wrong. This CDR3 has 16 amino acids. CDR1 is MGHRA, CDR2 YSYEKL, per germline.

The V gene is TRBV7-9, the J gene TRBJ2-4, with D possibly matching TRBD1 (5 bases). The CDR3 spans 14 residues. Per the germline V gene, CDR1 is SEHNR and CDR2 is FQNEAQ (reference sequence). V shed 3 bases and J shed 1 base, with 7 bases lying between them. Here the CDR3 DNA reads TGTGCCAGCAGCTTGCCAGGGGCCAAAAACATTCAGTACTTC. Amino acid sequence: CASSLPGAKNIQYF.

The chain carries TRBV7-2 and TRBJ2-2; no firm D call. CDR3 length: 13 residues. CDR1 is SGHTA and CDR2 is FQGNSA in the germline V gene. V gave up 5 bases and J gave up 6 bases, with 10 bases separating them. CDR3: CASSPPQPGELFF. Here the CDR3 DNA reads TGTGCCAGCAGCCCCCCCCAGCCCGGGGAGCTGTTTTTT.

This clone was recorded once. The chain has TRBV27 and TRBJ2-7, with a tentative D call TRBD2 (5 bases). The V gene lost 9 bases and the J gene lost 2 bases, with 11 bases spanning the gap. The V gene's germline CDR1 is MNHEY and CDR2 SMNVEV (reference sequence). The CDR3 runs to 12 residues. CDR3 in amino acids: CASWTEPYEQYF. The CDR3 DNA is TGTGCCAGTTGGACTGAACCCTACGAGCAGTACTTC.

The chain has TRBV9 and TRBJ1-1; possibly TRBD1 for D (6 bases). The CDR3 is 17 amino acids. V shed 4 bases and J shed 0 bases, with 19 bases lying between them. Per the germline V gene, CDR1 is SGDLS and CDR2 is YYNGEE. The CDR3 loop reads CASSTTGKPTMNTEAFF. DNA for the CDR3: TGTGCCAGCAGCACAACAGGGAAACCAACCATGAACACTGAAGCTTTCTTT. The complete variable domain, with remaining parts taken from reference TRBV9 and TRBJ1-1, reads DSGVTQTPKHLITATGQRVTLRCSPRSGDLSVYWYQQSLDQGLQFLIQYYNGEERAKGNILERFSAQQFPDLHSELNLSSLELGDSALYFCASSTTGKPTMNTEAFFGQGTRLTVV.

The rearrangement uses TRBV5-1 and TRBJ2-5; TRBD1 matches 8 bases. The length of the CDR3 is 15 residues. The V and J ends lost 4 bases and 7 bases, in that order; junction bases with no gene match: 12. The germline V gene encodes CDR1 SGHRS and CDR2 YFSETQ. The CDR3 loop is CASSNRGVTERTQYF. Here the CDR3 DNA reads TGCGCCAGCAGCAACAGGGGGGTGACGGAGCGGACCCAGTACTTC.

This rearrangement joins TRBV5-4 to TRBJ1-2; a weak D match, TRBD1 (5 bases). Trimming pared 4 bases from V and 5 bases from J, leaving 18 bases between. Looked up from germline, CDR1 is SGHNT and CDR2 is YYREEE (reference sequence). This CDR3 contains 15 residues. The CDR3 spells CASSHRGLGSYGYTF. The CDR3 bases are TGTGCCAGCAGCCACCGGGGGTTAGGAAGTTATGGCTACACCTTC. Full variable domain (missing parts from reference TRBV5-4 and TRBJ1-2): ETGVTQSPTHLIKTRGQQVTLRCSSQSGHNTVSWYQQALGQGPQFIFQYYREEENGRGNFPPRFSGLQFPNYSSELNVNALELDDSALYLCASSHRGLGSYGYTFGSGTRLTVV.

The chain recombines TRBV27 with TRBJ1-1, with D tentatively TRBD1 (5 bases). Germline V CDR1 and CDR2: MNHEY, SMNVEV (reference sequence). V lost 3 bases and J lost 5, with 10 bases in between. The CDR3 is made up of 13 amino acids. For the CDR3, the DNA is TGTGCCAGCAGTTTTGGGGCGGGTACTGAAGCTTTCTTT. Translated: CASSFGAGTEAFF.

The rearrangement links TRBV19 to TRBJ2-1; D unclear. Trimming shortened V by 10 bases and J by 8 bases, and 12 bases separated the two germline ends. The CDR3 loop spans 11 amino acids. Looked up from germline, CDR1 is LNHDA and CDR2 is SQIVND (reference sequence). The DNA for the CDR3 is TGTGCCACCAGTATCGCTGATGAGCAGTTCTTC. The encoded protein is CATSIADEQFF.

The genes are TRBV28 and TRBJ1-1; 11 positions agree with TRBD1. Germline trimming cut 7 bases from V and 6 bases from J; bases unmatched to any gene: 7. Germline V gene data show CDR1 as MDHEN and CDR2 as SYDVKM. CDR3 size: 14 residues. The CDR3 here is CASTGDRGAPEAFF. DNA of the CDR3: TGTGCCAGCACCGGGGACAGGGGGGCCCCTGAAGCTTTCTTT.

This chain joins TRBV28 and TRBJ2-3; 11 bases agree with TRBD1. This CDR3 comprises 17 residues. Losses at the gene ends were 5 bases for V and 1 base for J; bases not matched to a gene: 8. Germline values: CDR1 MDHEN, CDR2 SYDVKM. This CDR3 reads CASSPRDRGFGTDTQYF. CDR3 nucleotides: TGTGCCAGCAGTCCTCGGGACAGGGGGTTCGGCACAGATACGCAGTATTTT.

This clone was detected once. Other DNA sequences from this sample encode an identical CDR3 as well. This sequence joins TRBV7-9 and TRBJ2-7; possible D gene TRBD1, 5 bases. Looked up from germline, CDR1 is SEHNR and CDR2 is FQNEAQ (reference sequence). Trimming shortened V by 0 bases and J by 4 bases, and 10 bases separated the two germline ends. This CDR3 has 14 amino acids. The CDR3 region is CASSLAGRAYEQYF. The CDR3 DNA reads TGTGCCAGCAGCTTAGCCGGCAGGGCTTACGAGCAGTACTTC.